The T cell receptor beta chain described here comes from a study of tumor and adjacent non-tumor tissue in lung cancer. Many counts were recorded for this clonotype. This sample's RNA came from whole unsorted tissue. The normal lung tissue was taken more than 3 cm from the tumor edge. Germline V gene data show CDR1 as SQVTM and CDR2 as ANQGSEA. The CDR3 loop spans 14 amino acids. V was pared by 0 bases and J by 5 bases, with 12 bases between. The library came from three nested PCR rounds adapted from ARM-PCR protocols. TCRdb analysed the multiplex PCR reads with MiXCR anew, one entry per CDR3 protein. This table has more than 35,000 distinct CDR3 sequences, roughly two thirds appearing once.

This chain joins TRBV29-1 and TRBJ2-3, with D perhaps TRBD1 or TRBD2 (6 bases each). Sequencing used distant non-tumor lung tissue. This receptor was taken from a middle-aged woman with non-small cell lung cancer. CDR3 in amino acids: CSVEDPGAGDTQYF. DNA for the CDR3: TGCAGCGTTGAAGATCCGGGGGCCGGAGATACGCAGTATTTT.